Sequencing of this T cell receptor beta chain was carried out in a study of T cell repertoires in cytomegalovirus infection. Study-wide background: Peptides in the study included HLA-C-restricted and HLA-B-restricted CMV epitopes. It was the public TCR beta signatures that indicated both CMV infection and matching HLA type. Notes on the study in general: In two of eight donors, the top clonotype was HLA-C-restricted CMV-specific. Frequencies of public TCR beta families were cumulated, and this identified carriers of CMV plus the relevant HLA.

MiXCR, run by TCRdb on the reads, gives a single entry per CDR3 protein. The sample yields some 940,000 distinct CDR3 sequences, more than 25% seen once. Unmatched junction bases numbered 11, after V lost 10 bases and J lost 6 bases. CDR3 length equals 16 residues. Germline values: CDR1 LNHDA, CDR2 SQIVND (reference sequence). This clonotype has a handful of counts. Its antigen is not identified. Source: cultured CD8+ T cells from PBMCs, taken from culture after CMV antigen stimulation. The chain combines TRBV19 with TRBJ2-1, with 14 bases aligning to TRBD2. The sequence was obtained from a human donor in good health (CMV status not recorded). Some clones in this sample may be carry-over from other donors' samples. The CDR3 region has the DNA TGTGCCACCTGGACTAGCGGGGGGCCGCTATCCAATGAGCAGTTCTTC. Protein product: CATWTSGGPLSNEQFF.